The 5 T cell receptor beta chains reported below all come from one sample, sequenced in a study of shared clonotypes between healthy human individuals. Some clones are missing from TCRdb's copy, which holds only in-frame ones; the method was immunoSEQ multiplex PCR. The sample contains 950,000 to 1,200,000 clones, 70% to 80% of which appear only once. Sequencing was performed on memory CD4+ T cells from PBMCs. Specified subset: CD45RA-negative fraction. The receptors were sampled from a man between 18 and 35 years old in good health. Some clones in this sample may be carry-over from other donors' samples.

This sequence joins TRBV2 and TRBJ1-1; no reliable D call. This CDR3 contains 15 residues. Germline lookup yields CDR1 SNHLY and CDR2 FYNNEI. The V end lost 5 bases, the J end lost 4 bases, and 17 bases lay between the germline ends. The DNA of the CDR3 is TGTGCCAGCAGTCCCGGTAGGGCAGGAATCACTGAAGCTTTCTTT. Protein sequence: CASSPGRAGITEAFF.

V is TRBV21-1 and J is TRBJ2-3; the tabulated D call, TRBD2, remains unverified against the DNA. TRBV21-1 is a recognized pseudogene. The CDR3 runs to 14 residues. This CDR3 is CASSPRGGQDTQYF. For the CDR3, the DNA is TGTGCCAGCAGCCCCCGGGGGGGGCAAGATACGCAGTATTTT.

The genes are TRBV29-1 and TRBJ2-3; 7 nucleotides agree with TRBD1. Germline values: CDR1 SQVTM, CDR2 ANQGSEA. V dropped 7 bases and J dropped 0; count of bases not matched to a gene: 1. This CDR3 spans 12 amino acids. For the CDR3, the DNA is TGCAGCGGGGGACAGAGCACAGATACGCAGTATTTT. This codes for CSGGQSTDTQYF.

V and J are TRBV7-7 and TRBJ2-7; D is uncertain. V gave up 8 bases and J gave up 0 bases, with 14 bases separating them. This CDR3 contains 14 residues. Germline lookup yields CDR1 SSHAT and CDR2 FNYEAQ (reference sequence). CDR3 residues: CASQVAAGSYEQYF. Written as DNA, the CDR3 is TGTGCCAGCCAGGTGGCTGCCGGCTCCTACGAGCAGTACTTC. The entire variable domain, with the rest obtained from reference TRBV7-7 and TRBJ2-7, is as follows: GAGVSQSPRYKVTKRGQDVTLRCDPISSHATLYWYQQALGQGPEFLTYFNYEAQPDKSGLPSDRFSAERPEGSISTLTIQRTEQRDSAMYRCASQVAAGSYEQYFGPGTRLTVT.

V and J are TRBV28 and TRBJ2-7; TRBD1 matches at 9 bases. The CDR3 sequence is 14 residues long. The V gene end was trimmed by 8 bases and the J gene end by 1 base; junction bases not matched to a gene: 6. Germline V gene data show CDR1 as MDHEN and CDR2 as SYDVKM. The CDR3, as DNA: TGTGCCAGCCGTACAGGGGGCCGTTCCTACGAGCAGTACTTC. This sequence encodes CASRTGGRSYEQYF.